This passage covers 10 T cell receptor beta chains from one sample sequenced in a study of neoadjuvant anti-PD-1 for oral cavity cancer. The assay was immunoSEQ multiplex PCR, and TCRdb's table has in-frame clones only and misses some. The sample shows around 60,000 clones, more than 60% of them seen only once. The starting material was PBMCs, obtained before nivolumab (anti-PD-1) treatment. Receptor source: a person between 40 and 79 years old with oral cavity squamous cell carcinoma.

The chain uses TRBV14 and TRBJ1-2, with a weak D call TRBD1 (6 bases). Germline-derived CDR1 and CDR2 are SGHDN and FVKESK. V was shortened by 0 bases and J by 8 bases, with 16 bases between the two germline ends. This CDR3 spans 15 amino acids. CDR3 loop: CASSQDRQSQGGYTF. The CDR3 DNA is TGTGCCAGCAGCCAAGATAGGCAATCGCAGGGGGGCTACACCTTC.

The rearrangement joins TRBV11-3 to TRBJ2-3, with TRBD2 matching 7 bases. J lost 4 bases, V lost 5 bases, and 15 bases had no gene match. This CDR3 has 17 residues. Germline-derived CDR1 and CDR2 are SGHNT and YENEEA. The CDR3 is CASSVGGGGGPSDTQYF. DNA of the CDR3: TGTGCCAGCAGCGTCGGCGGTGGGGGAGGGCCTTCAGATACGCAGTATTTT.

This chain uses TRBV5-1 with TRBJ2-4; no definite D call. The germline CDR1 and CDR2 sequences are SGHRS and YFSETQ. With 4 bases removed from V and 3 bases from J, the gap between germline ends came to 14 bases. This CDR3 is built from 15 residues. CDR3: CASSALGVGKNIQYF. CDR3 sequence (DNA): TGCGCCAGCAGCGCCCTTGGGGTGGGCAAAAACATTCAGTACTTC.

The J gene is TRBJ2-1, the V gene TRBV6-4, with 9 nucleotides matching TRBD2. Germline CDR1 is MRHNA and CDR2 is SNTAGT. V gave up 6 bases and J gave up 4 bases; unmatched junction bases: 4. The CDR3 totals 14 residues. CDR3 residues: CASRVLAGYNEQFF. The CDR3 coding sequence is TGTGCCAGCAGAGTCCTAGCGGGGTACAATGAGCAGTTCTTC.

V is TRBV10-3 and J is TRBJ1-4, with 8 bases lining up with TRBD1. V lost 0 bases and J lost 3; bases outside the gene matches: 3. The CDR3 runs to 16 residues. Germline V gene data show CDR1 as ENHRY and CDR2 as SYGVKD. For the CDR3, the DNA is TGTGCCATCAGTGAGTCGGGGACAGGCCCTAATGAAAAACTGTTTTTT. Amino acid sequence: CAISESGTGPNEKLFF.

This chain joins TRBV11-2 and TRBJ2-7, with D unresolved. Looked up from germline, CDR1 is SGHAT and CDR2 is FQNNGV. The CDR3 totals 11 residues. V was trimmed by 6 bases and J by 3 bases, leaving 6 bases between them. The CDR3 protein is CASSEFYEQYF. In DNA form, the CDR3 reads TGTGCCAGCAGTGAGTTCTACGAGCAGTACTTC.

The chain has TRBV7-2 and TRBJ2-1; D unclear. Per the germline V gene, CDR1 is SGHTA and CDR2 is FQGNSA. This CDR3 is 18 amino acids long. V was pared by 5 bases and J by 2 bases, with 22 bases between. The CDR3 loop is CASSQNPIGSIAYNEQFF. The CDR3 coding sequence is TGTGCCAGCAGCCAGAACCCCATTGGCAGCATCGCCTACAATGAGCAGTTCTTC.

The gene calls are TRBV23-1 and TRBJ1-1; D is perhaps TRBD1 (5 bases). TRBV23-1 is placed among ORFs of uncertain function. This CDR3 comprises 14 residues. Deletions cut 5 bases from V and 1 base from J, with 11 bases between. The CDR3 sequence: CASSGGPSNTEAFF. The CDR3 DNA reads TGCGCCAGCAGTGGGGGACCCTCGAACACTGAAGCTTTCTTT.

The chain carries TRBV28 and TRBJ2-3; perhaps TRBD1 as D (5 bases). CDR1 MDHEN and CDR2 SYDVKM come from the germline V gene. With 0 bases removed from V and 0 bases from J, the gap between germline ends came to 10 bases. This CDR3 is 16 amino acids long. The CDR3 sequence is CASSLWQGASTDTQYF. For the CDR3, the DNA is TGTGCCAGCAGTTTATGGCAAGGGGCGAGCACAGATACGCAGTATTTT.

This chain joins TRBV7-8 and TRBJ2-6; D not resolved. The CDR3 runs to 15 residues. Germline V gene sequence: CDR1 SGHVS, CDR2 FQNEAQ. The V end was cut by 7 bases, the J end by 0 bases, with 10 bases between. The DNA of the CDR3 is TGTGCCAGCACGCCTATCTTCTCTGGGGCCAACGTCCTGACTTTC. It encodes CASTPIFSGANVLTF.